This T cell receptor (beta chain) derives from a study of cytomegalovirus exposure and HLA in healthy donors. The study's findings and limits: The study had only CMV serostatus as immune exposure information.

Each donor was healthy, and each was a bone marrow donor. It was with 60 Vbeta and 13 Jbeta primers that the PCR ran. In the original processing: Later, tens of millions of unique TCR beta chains were counted in an analysis, and about 12 million of them were shared. Assay: immunoSEQ multiplex PCR; the TCRdb copy retains only in-frame clones and omits some. That table supplies the V and J calls and clone size; D and trimming were determined from the DNA. Of more than 150,000 clones in the sample, around three quarters were seen once. As regards this clone: As yet, its antigen is unknown.

The clonotype comes from a woman under 40 in good health and CMV-seropositive. Source material: PBMCs.

DNA for the CDR3: TGCGCCAGCAGCCGAGAAGGAGGGGACTATGGCTACACCTTC. Its protein is CASSREGGDYGYTF. The chain employs TRBV5-1 and TRBJ1-2, with a weak D call TRBD1 (5 bases). The CDR3 contains 14 residues. V was pared by 4 bases and J by 3 bases, with 13 bases between. Germline-derived CDR1 and CDR2 are SGHRS and YFSETQ.